The entry below gives a single T cell receptor beta chain sequence along with its context. The specificity of this receptor is unknown. One base away there is no much larger clone; base qualities are not given. Receptor amplification or capture employed the immunoSEQ multiplex PCR assay. RNA was extracted from all samples and reverse transcribed into cDNA as template for TCR sequencing. First-strand cDNA was synthesized with SuperScript III using a 2:1 mix of oligo-dT and random hexamers. A synthetic immune receptor repertoire was used to measure amplification bias, and any remaining bias was corrected computationally. Per the authors' processing: Raw reads were preprocessed to remove errors, and CDR3 was defined according to IMGT conventions as the region from the conserved cysteine to phenylalanine. Clonality was computed by normalizing Shannon entropy by log2 of the number of productive unique TCRs and subtracting the result from 1. Whether each scalp clone was CD4 or CD8 was inferred by checking scalp TCRbeta sequences against the CD4 and CD8 repertoires from sorted blood. TCRdb limited this immuneACCESS table to in-frame rearrangements with V and J called. A share of clones is missing; checked studies link under half to unresolved V genes, and the rest is unexplained. V and J calls and clone size are as listed in that table; D and trimming were resolved from the DNA. Counted in this sample were about 150,000 clones; around three fifths of them appeared once. The top ten clonotypes cover approximately 0.91% of the sample.

This entry belongs to a study of CD8+ T cells in alopecia areata (dated by TCRdb to the late 2010s). As for the study more broadly: The treated patients took part in an open-label pilot trial in which moderate-to-severe alopecia areata was treated with oral tofacitinib at 5 to 10 mg twice daily. Biopsies were taken from tofacitinib-treated patients at baseline and again at 4 and 24 weeks into treatment, and several of those patients also had a later scalp biopsy. Scalp clonality was compared across normal scalp (n=4), patchy alopecia areata scalp (n=8), and alopecia totalis/universalis scalp (n=8). In humans, TCRbeta sequencing was performed on scalp tissue and on sorted CD4+ and CD8+ peripheral blood T cells from healthy controls and from patients with patchy or totalis/universalis alopecia areata. Disease severity in treated patients was measured with the SALT score, which quantifies the percentage of affected scalp surface area. Amplification of TCRbeta CDR3 regions was done by immunoSEQ multiplex PCR using 35 Vbeta forward primers and 13 Jbeta reverse primers. Patients received tofacitinib for 6 to 18 months and were then followed off drug for 6 months to check for delayed response and recurrence. In both human patients and the C3H/HeJ mouse model, the study applied high-throughput TCRbeta sequencing to look at T cell clonal expansion in alopecia areata. RNA was extracted with the PAXgene miRNA kit for fixed scalp, the miRNeasy kit for PBMCs, and the RNeasy kit for mouse skin. General study outcomes and caveats: Many expanded lesional clones persisted in scalp and blood during tofacitinib treatment, which may partly explain relapse after stopping treatment. Because the treated cohort was small and had just a single nonresponder, larger studies are needed to establish links between baseline CD8+ expansion and response. Scalp TCR repertoire analysis is complicated because resident alphabeta T cells in normal human skin are also sequenced, whereas mouse skin is dominated by gammadelta T cells. With tofacitinib, both scalp clonality and the number of expanded CD8+ clones among the top 100 scalp clones went down significantly. TCR sequences shared between patients were less clear than in mice, possibly partly because of HLA diversity in the patient population. Higher clonality and more expanded CD8+ clones were observed in lesional scalp than in normal scalp, particularly in alopecia totalis/universalis, a finding suggestive of antigenic drive.

CDR1 and CDR2 are read off the germline V gene (reference sequence) as MNHNY and SVGAGI. The cysteine opens and the phenylalanine closes a CDR3 of 13 amino acids. Of the read, only the CDR3 DNA is kept; its 39 bases are in frame from base 1. V and J lose 8 bases and 5 bases, and a span of 10 bases separates them. This specimen's time point label, interpreted: about four weeks on oral tofacitinib. The treatment or condition label for this specimen denotes: oral pan-JAK inhibitor, 5-10 mg twice daily. Lesional scalp punch biopsies and peripheral blood were obtained from alopecia areata patients. PBMCs were isolated by density centrifugation and stained for CD3, CD4 and CD8, and CD4+ and CD8+ T cells were sorted on a FACSAria.

The rearrangement joined TRBV6-6 to TRBJ1-6; perhaps TRBD1 is the D gene, with 5 bases matching. The sequence was collected from a human donor with alopecia areata. This material consisted of CD4+ T cells sorted from blood, taken at week 4, from a patient treated with tofacitinib. The CDR3: CASGTRDNSPLHF. DNA sequence: TGTGCCAGCGGGACGCGGGATAATTCACCCCTCCACTTT.